The entry below describes one T cell receptor beta chain. Antigen: not known. Only in-frame clones appear in the TCRdb table, and some are missing; sequencing was by immunoSEQ multiplex PCR. Here the sample spans about 7,300 clones, under 30% being singletons. This entry is derived from a study of T cells in localized non-small cell lung cancer. Study findings and constraints: Sequencing covered just one tumor region, so heterogeneity cannot be ruled out.

In germline, CDR1 is LGHNT, CDR2 FRNRAP. CDR3 size: 13 residues. The input for sequencing was lung tumor tissue, taken before any cancer treatment. The chain has TRBV12-5 and TRBJ2-2; D unclear. The sequence was collected from a man aged 35-69 years with stage III squamous cell lung carcinoma. The CDR3 DNA sequence: TGTGCCAGCAATAAACGGGTCACCGGGGAGCTGTTTTTT. Translating it yields CASNKRVTGELFF.